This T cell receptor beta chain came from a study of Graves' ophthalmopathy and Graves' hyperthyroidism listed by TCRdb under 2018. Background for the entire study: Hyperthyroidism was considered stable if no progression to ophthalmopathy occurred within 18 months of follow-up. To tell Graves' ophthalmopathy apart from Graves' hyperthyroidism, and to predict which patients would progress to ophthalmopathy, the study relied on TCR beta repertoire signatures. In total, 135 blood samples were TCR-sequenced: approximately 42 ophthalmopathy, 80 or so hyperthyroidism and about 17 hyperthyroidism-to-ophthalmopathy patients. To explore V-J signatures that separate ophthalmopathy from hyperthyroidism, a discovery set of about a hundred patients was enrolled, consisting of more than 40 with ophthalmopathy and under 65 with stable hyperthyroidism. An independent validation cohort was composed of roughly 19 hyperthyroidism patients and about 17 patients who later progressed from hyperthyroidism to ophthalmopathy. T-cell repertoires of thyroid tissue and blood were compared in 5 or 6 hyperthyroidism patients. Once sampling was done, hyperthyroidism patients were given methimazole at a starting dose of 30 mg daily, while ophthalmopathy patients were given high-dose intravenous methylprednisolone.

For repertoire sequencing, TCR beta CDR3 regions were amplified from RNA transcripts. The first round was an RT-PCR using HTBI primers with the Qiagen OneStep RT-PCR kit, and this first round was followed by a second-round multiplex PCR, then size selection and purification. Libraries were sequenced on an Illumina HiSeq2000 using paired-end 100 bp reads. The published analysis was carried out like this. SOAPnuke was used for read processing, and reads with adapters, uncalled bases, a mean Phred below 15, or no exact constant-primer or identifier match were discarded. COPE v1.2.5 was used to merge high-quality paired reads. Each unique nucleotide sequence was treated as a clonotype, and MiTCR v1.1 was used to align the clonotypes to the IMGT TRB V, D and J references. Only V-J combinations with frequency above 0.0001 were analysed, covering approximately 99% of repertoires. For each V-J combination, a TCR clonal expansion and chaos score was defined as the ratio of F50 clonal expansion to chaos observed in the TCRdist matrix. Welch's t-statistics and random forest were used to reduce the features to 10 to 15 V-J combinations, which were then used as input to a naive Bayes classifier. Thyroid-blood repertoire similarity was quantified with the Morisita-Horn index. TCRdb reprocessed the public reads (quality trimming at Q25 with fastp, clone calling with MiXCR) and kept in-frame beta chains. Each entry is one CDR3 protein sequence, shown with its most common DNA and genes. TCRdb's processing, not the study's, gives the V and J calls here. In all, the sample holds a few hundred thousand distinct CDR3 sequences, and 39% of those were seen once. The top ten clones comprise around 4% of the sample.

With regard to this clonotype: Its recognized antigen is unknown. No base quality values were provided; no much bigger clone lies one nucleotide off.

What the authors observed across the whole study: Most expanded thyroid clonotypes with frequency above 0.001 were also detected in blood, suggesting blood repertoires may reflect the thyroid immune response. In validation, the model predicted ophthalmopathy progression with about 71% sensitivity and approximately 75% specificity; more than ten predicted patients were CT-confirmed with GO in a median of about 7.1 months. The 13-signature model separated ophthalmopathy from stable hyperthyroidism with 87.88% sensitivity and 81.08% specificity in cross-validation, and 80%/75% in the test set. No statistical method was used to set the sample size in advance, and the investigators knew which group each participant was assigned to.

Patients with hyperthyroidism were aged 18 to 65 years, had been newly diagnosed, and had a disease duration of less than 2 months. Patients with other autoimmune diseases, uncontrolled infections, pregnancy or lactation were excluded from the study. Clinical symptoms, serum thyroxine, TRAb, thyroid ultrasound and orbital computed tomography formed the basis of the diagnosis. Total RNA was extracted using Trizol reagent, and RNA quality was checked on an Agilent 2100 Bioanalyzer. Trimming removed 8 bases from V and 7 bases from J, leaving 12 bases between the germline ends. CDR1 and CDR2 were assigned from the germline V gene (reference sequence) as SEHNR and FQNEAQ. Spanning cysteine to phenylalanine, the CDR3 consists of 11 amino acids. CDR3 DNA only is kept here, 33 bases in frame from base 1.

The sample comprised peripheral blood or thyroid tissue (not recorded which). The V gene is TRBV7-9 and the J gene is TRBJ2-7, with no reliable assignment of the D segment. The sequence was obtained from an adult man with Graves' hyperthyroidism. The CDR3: CASLLTPEQYF. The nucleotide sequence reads TGTGCCAGCCTCCTGACCCCTGAGCAGTACTTC. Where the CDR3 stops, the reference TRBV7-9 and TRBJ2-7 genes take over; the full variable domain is DTGVSQNPRHKITKRGQNVTFRCDPISEHNRLYWYRQTLGQGPEFLTYFQNEAQLEKSRLLSDRFSAERPKGSFSTLEIQRTEQGDSAMYLCASLLTPEQYFGPGTRLTVT.